Each of the 11 T cell receptor beta chains below was sequenced from the same sample in a study of T cell clones after liver transplantation (dated by TCRdb to about 2019). Library preparation used the immunoSEQ multiplex PCR assay. Held by TCRdb, this immuneACCESS table contains in-frame sequences only and omits some clones. Under half of the omission traces to an unresolved V gene where checked; the cause of the rest is unknown. This sample comprises tens of thousands of clones, 80% of them detected only once. Clones ranked in the top ten supply approximately 0.81% of the sample. The sample consisted of CD4+ T cells from blood, taken 12 months after liver transplant. The receptors here all came from a human patient who received a liver transplant. Following a transplant, some T cells may be graft donor cells, not patient cells.

The CDR3 DNA sequence: TGTGCCAGCGGGCGGGAGTCCGGGGAGCTGTTTTTT. Amino acids: CASGRESGELFF. V and J are TRBV2 and TRBJ2-2, with 7 bases identical to TRBD2. This CDR3 has 12 residues. J lost 6 bases, V lost 8 bases, and 3 bases had no gene match. Germline V lookup: CDR1 SNHLY, CDR2 FYNNEI.

The V call is TRBV7-3, the J call TRBJ1-1; D uncertain. Deletions cut 1 base from V and 1 base from J, with 16 bases between. The germline V gene has CDR1 SGHTA and CDR2 FQGTGA. The CDR3 has 17 amino acids. This CDR3 reads CASSLKVSQIGNTEAFF. The CDR3 DNA sequence: TGTGCCAGCAGCTTAAAGGTCTCTCAAATTGGGAACACTGAAGCTTTCTTT.

V gene TRBV6-6 combines with J gene TRBJ2-3; D unresolved. The CDR3 is 14 residues long. V was pared by 0 bases and J by 3 bases, with 7 bases between. Germline V lookup: CDR1 MNHNY, CDR2 SVGAGI (reference sequence). CDR3 sequence reads: CASSYSIGTDTQYF. The CDR3 DNA is TGTGCCAGCAGTTACTCGATTGGAACAGATACGCAGTATTTT.

This clone has a handful of counts. The gene calls are TRBV6-5 and TRBJ1-1; possibly TRBD1 for D (5 bases). Germline lookup yields CDR1 MNHEY and CDR2 SVGAGI. This CDR3 is built from 14 residues. The V and J ends lost 2 bases and 7 bases respectively, with 14 bases between them. CDR3 coding DNA: TGTGCCAGCAGTTACCACCACCTGGGGGTTGAAGCTTTCTTT. Translated, it gives CASSYHHLGVEAFF.

The table lists this clone with a few counts. The rearrangement uses TRBV2 and TRBJ1-1; D is unresolved. The CDR3 has 14 residues. From germline, CDR1 is SNHLY and CDR2 FYNNEI. V dropped 3 bases and J dropped 0 bases, with 8 bases sitting between them. The CDR3 DNA is TGTGCCAGCAGTGAGGAGAGACTGAACACTGAAGCTTTCTTT. Encoded protein: CASSEERLNTEAFF.

The gene calls are TRBV2 and TRBJ2-1; TRBD1 matches 7 bases. After removal of 6 bases from V and 5 bases from J, the junction contained 4 bases not matched to a gene. CDR1 and CDR2 from the germline V gene are SNHLY and FYNNEI. The CDR3 has 13 amino acids. CDR3 sequence reads: CASSSGQHNEQFF. In nucleotides, the CDR3 is TGTGCCAGCAGCTCGGGACAGCACAATGAGCAGTTCTTC.

This chain links TRBV7-2 with TRBJ1-6; D is unclear. Germline CDR1 SGHTA, CDR2 FQGNSA. Trimming took 3 bases from V and 7 from J, leaving 10 bases between them. The CDR3 extends over 14 amino acids. The CDR3 loop reads CASSLGLLNSPLHF. The CDR3 DNA is TGTGCCAGCAGCTTGGGTTTACTGAATTCACCCCTCCACTTT.

The J gene is TRBJ2-3, the V gene TRBV12-5; 11 bases agree with TRBD2. Per the germline V gene, CDR1 is LGHNT and CDR2 is FRNRAP. The V segment lost 1 base and the J segment 1 base; nucleotides outside the gene matches: 7. This CDR3 spans 18 amino acids. CDR3 DNA: TGTGCTAGTGGTTTGGCCCGACTAGCGGGGTTCGGCACAGATACGCAGTATTTT. Encoded protein: CASGLARLAGFGTDTQYF.

The V call is TRBV7-2, the J call TRBJ2-3, with 15 bases aligning to TRBD2. The CDR3 has 17 residues. V was pared by 4 bases and J by 3 bases, with 5 bases of the junction left unmatched. Germline loops: CDR1 SGHTA, CDR2 FQGNSA. The CDR3 protein is CASSSRTSGRGTDTQYF. The CDR3 DNA follows: TGTGCCAGCAGCTCCCGGACTAGCGGGAGGGGTACAGATACGCAGTATTTT.

The chain is built from TRBV5-1 and TRBJ2-7; TRBD2 is a possible D gene (5 bases). Deletions cut 4 bases from V and 3 bases from J, with 5 bases between. CDR1 is SGHRS, CDR2 YFSETQ, per germline. The length of the CDR3 is 11 residues. The CDR3 here is CASSRGYEQYF. The CDR3, as DNA: TGCGCCAGCAGCCGGGGCTACGAGCAGTACTTC.

The V gene is TRBV4-3, the J gene TRBJ1-1; 8 nucleotides align to TRBD1. The CDR3 spans 15 residues. V trimming: 2 bases; J trimming: 3 bases; junction bases outside the gene matches: 5. Germline-derived CDR1 and CDR2 are LGHNA and YSLEER. The CDR3 loop reads CASSQRYRGDTEAFF. Here the CDR3 DNA reads TGCGCCAGCAGCCAACGTTACAGGGGGGACACTGAAGCTTTCTTT.